This T cell receptor beta chain was captured in a study of blood T cell repertoires in COVID-19 (dated by TCRdb to 2018 to 2021). Study-wide context: Samples covering the acute and convalescent phases of COVID-19 were provided by collaborators in the United States, Italy and Spain. Samples came from the ongoing ImmuneRACE study (first 160 participants) plus 1,254 subjects from 6 global collaborators. The prospective study material was composed of cDNA or gDNA derived from T cells, B-cell-depleted T cells, or PBMCs. A freely available public database, intended as a resource for researchers studying the immune response to SARS-CoV-2, is where the repertoires were released. The sample metadata nearly always contained a de-identified subject ID, COVID-19 status, age in years and sex. Deeply sampled blood TCRbeta repertoires from subjects exposed to, actively infected with, or recovered from COVID-19 were included in the dataset. HLA class I and class II types, where available, came from metadata supplied by the sample provider rather than from assay-based typing.

TCRbeta CDR3 regions were amplified from genomic DNA using the immunoSEQ Assay, a bias-controlled multiplex PCR. On the authors' methods: Nucleated cell counts per sample were estimated from amplification of reference gene primers within the assay. To quantify the absolute abundance of each unique TCRbeta CDR3 rearrangement, sequence reads were collapsed and filtered. Productive Simpson clonality was computed per sample as the square root of Simpson's diversity index over productive rearrangements. The table was pulled from immuneACCESS by TCRdb, which kept in-frame rearrangements only. Such tables lose some clones; where checked, under half of the loss comes from unresolved V genes, and the rest has no known cause. The V and J calls and clone size come from that table; D and trimming were worked out from the DNA. Across this sample there are some 670,000 clones, with 70% to 90% seen only once. The ten largest clones capture approximately 0.25% of the sample.

Comments on this clone: The target of this receptor is not known. Per-nucleotide qualities are absent, and no much larger clonotype sits a single base away.

Results and caveats for the whole study, not just this receptor: How much clinical and demographic metadata was included differed by source and by participant, and the metadata was provided uncurated.

The collaborating institutions used their own protocols to collect whole blood in K2EDTA tubes. For TCRbeta analysis, collaborators shipped samples in one of three forms: frozen whole blood, isolated PBMCs, or DNA extracted from either of those sample types. The CDR3 sequence holds 16 residues, the cysteine and phenylalanine included. Only the CDR3 DNA is retained, 48 bases long and in frame from the first base. The junction shows trimming of 5 bases on V and 3 bases on J, and the gene matches do not reach 9 bases of it. The CDR1 and CDR2 encoded by the germline V gene are SNHLY and FYNNEI. The chain joins TRBV2 to TRBJ2-1, with 8 bases aligning to TRBD2. The receptor comes from a woman between 18 and 29 years old with acute or convalescent COVID-19. The sequenced material came from peripheral blood. CDR3 reads: CASSTRGGSFYNEQFF. The DNA reads TGTGCCAGCAGTACCCGCGGGGGGTCCTTCTACAATGAGCAGTTCTTC. Here the CDR3 is joined to the reference TRBV2 and TRBJ2-1 genes, and the full variable domain is: EPEVTQTPSHQVTQMGQEVILRCVPISNHLYFYWYRQILGQKVEFLVSFYNNEISEKSEIFDDQFSVERPDGSNFTLKIRSTKLEDSAMYFCASSTRGGSFYNEQFFGPGTRLTVL.